This TCR beta chain derives from a study of cytomegalovirus exposure and HLA in healthy donors. V lost 5 bases and J lost 4, with 20 bases in between. The CDR3 totals 17 residues. Germline assignment: CDR1 SNHLY and CDR2 FYNNEI. PCR was performed using 60 Vbeta and 13 Jbeta primers. The method was immunoSEQ multiplex PCR; TCRdb's version includes in-frame clones alone and lacks a portion of them. Among about 210,000 clones listed, 75% to 80% were seen once. Sequenced input: PBMCs. The sequence derives from a male donor in good health and CMV-seronegative. This chain connects TRBV2 to TRBJ1-4; D may be TRBD1 (5 bases). In DNA form, the CDR3 reads TGTGCCAGCAGTTCCCTTAACAGGTTCGGGTATAATGAAAAACTGTTTTTT. Translated: CASSSLNRFGYNEKLFF.